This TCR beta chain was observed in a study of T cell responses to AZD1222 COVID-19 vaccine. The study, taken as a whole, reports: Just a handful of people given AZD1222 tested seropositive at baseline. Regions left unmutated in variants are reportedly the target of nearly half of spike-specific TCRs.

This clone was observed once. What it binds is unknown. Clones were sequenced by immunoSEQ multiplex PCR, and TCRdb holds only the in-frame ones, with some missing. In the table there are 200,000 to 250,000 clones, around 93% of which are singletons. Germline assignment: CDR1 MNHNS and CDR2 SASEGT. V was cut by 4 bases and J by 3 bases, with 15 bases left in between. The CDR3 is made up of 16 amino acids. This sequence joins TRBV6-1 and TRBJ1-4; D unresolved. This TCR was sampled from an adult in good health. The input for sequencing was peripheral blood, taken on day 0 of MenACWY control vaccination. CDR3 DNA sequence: TGTGCCAGCAGTGTGGGTACCCAGCTACCTAATGAAAAACTGTTTTTT. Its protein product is CASSVGTQLPNEKLFF.